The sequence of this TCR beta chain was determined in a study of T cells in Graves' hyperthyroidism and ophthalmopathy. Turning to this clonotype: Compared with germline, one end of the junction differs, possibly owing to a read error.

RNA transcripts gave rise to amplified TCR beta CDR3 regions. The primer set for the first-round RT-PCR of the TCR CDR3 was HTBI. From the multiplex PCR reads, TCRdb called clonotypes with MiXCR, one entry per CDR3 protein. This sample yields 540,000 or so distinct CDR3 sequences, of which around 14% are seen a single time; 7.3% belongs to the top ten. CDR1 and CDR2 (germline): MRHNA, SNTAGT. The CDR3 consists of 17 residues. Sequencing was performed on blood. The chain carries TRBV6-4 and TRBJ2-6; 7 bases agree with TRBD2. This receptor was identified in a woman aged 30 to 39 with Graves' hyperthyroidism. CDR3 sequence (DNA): TGTGCCAGCAGTTACTCTAGCGGTCGCTCTGGGGCCAACGTCCTGACTTTC. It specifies CASSYSSGRSGANVLTF.